Presented here are 20 T cell receptor beta chains from one specimen sequenced in a study of T cells in Graves' hyperthyroidism and ophthalmopathy. It was RNA transcripts that yielded the amplified TCR beta CDR3 regions. The HTBI set primed first-round TCR CDR3 RT-PCR. One entry per CDR3 protein, called by TCRdb with MiXCR from the multiplex PCR reads. The sample lists 690,000 or so distinct CDR3 sequences; around 20% were seen once. Sequenced: blood. The receptors were sampled from a woman aged 45-65 years with Graves' hyperthyroidism that later progressed to Graves' ophthalmopathy.

The table lists this clonotype with many counts. V and J are TRBV10-3 and TRBJ2-7; D may be TRBD1 (6 bases). Deletions cut 7 bases from V and 0 bases from J, with 22 bases between. The CDR3 spans 17 residues. The germline gives CDR1 ENHRY, CDR2 SYGVKD. DNA for the CDR3: TGTGCCATCAACGGGGAGACACCGGGACAACTCTCCTACGAGCAGTACTTC. Translated: CAINGETPGQLSYEQYF.

This clonotype has a count of ten or more. The genes are TRBV9 and TRBJ1-1; weak D call: TRBD1 (5 bases). Per the germline V gene, CDR1 is SGDLS and CDR2 is YYNGEE. The V gene lost 0 bases and the J gene lost 5 bases, with 11 bases spanning the gap. The CDR3 extends over 14 amino acids. The CDR3 loop reads CASSVGGDGTEAFF. For the CDR3, the DNA is TGTGCCAGCAGCGTAGGTGGGGACGGGACTGAAGCTTTCTTT.

The genes are TRBV27 and TRBJ2-3, with TRBD2 matching 8 bases. J gave up 3 bases and V 4 bases, and 6 bases lay outside the gene matches. CDR1 is MNHEY and CDR2 is SMNVEV in the germline V gene (reference sequence). This CDR3 has 15 amino acids. CDR3 bases: TGTGCCAGCAGTTGGGGGGCTAGCGGGACAGATACGCAGTATTTT. It is translated as CASSWGASGTDTQYF.

The chain couples TRBV24-1 to TRBJ1-6; 7 bases are shared with TRBD1. J lost 6 bases, V lost 2 bases, and 6 bases had no gene match. The CDR3 has 16 amino acids. The germline CDR1 and CDR2 sequences are KGHDR and SFDVKD. The CDR3 protein is CATSDSRQGGNSPLHF. DNA of the CDR3: TGTGCCACCAGTGATTCACGACAGGGTGGTAATTCACCCCTCCACTTT.

This clonotype was observed at least ten times. The chain joins TRBV2 to TRBJ2-5; D uncertain. The CDR3 runs 13 residues. Germline V CDR1 and CDR2: SNHLY, FYNNEI. With 7 bases removed from V and 5 bases from J, the gap between germline ends came to 14 bases. This CDR3 reads CASTRNDRETQYF. The DNA of the CDR3 is TGTGCCAGCACCAGGAATGACCGGGAGACCCAGTACTTC. Variable domain in full (rest from reference TRBV2 and TRBJ2-5): EPEVTQTPSHQVTQMGQEVILRCVPISNHLYFYWYRQILGQKVEFLVSFYNNEISEKSEIFDDQFSVERPDGSNFTLKIRSTKLEDSAMYFCASTRNDRETQYFGPGTRLLVL.

The table lists this clonotype with a few counts. An end of the junction differs from the germline gene, which may be a read error. The chain has TRBV5-5 and TRBJ1-1; D not certain. The CDR3 extends over 13 amino acids. CDR1 and CDR2 from the germline V gene are SGHKS and YYEKEE (reference sequence). CDR3 DNA: TGTGCCGGCAGCTTGGAAATTAACACTGAAGCTTTCTTT. Translated, it gives CAGSLEINTEAFF.

This clonotype has ten or more counts. The chain carries TRBV5-1 and TRBJ2-7, with a tentative D call TRBD1 (6 bases). CDR3 length: 12 residues. In germline, CDR1 is SGHRS, CDR2 YFSETQ. Trimming pared 5 bases from V and 2 bases from J, leaving 8 bases between. As DNA, the CDR3 is TGCGCCAGCAGGGCAGGGGCCTACGAGCAGTACTTC. Protein sequence: CASRAGAYEQYF. The whole variable domain, remainder taken from reference TRBV5-1 and TRBJ2-7, is KAGVTQTPRYLIKTRGQQVTLSCSPISGHRSVSWYQQTPGQGLQFLFEYFSETQRNKGNFPGRFSGRQFSNSRSEMNVSTLELGDSALYLCASRAGAYEQYFGPGTRLTVT.

This clonotype was observed many times. The J gene is TRBJ2-1, the V gene TRBV29-1, with 7 bases matching TRBD1. Trimming removed 7 bases from V and 2 bases from J; junction bases left unmatched: 5. Germline loops: CDR1 SQVTM, CDR2 ANQGSEA. The length of the CDR3 is 13 residues. This CDR3 reads CSGGQVPYNEQFF. CDR3 in DNA: TGCAGCGGTGGACAGGTACCCTACAATGAGCAGTTCTTC.

This clonotype was seen a handful of times. The chain employs TRBV5-1 and TRBJ2-5; TRBD2 is a possible D gene (6 bases). The CDR3 length is 16 residues. Trimming shortened V by 6 bases and J by 1 base, and 19 bases separated the two germline ends. Germline-derived CDR1 and CDR2 are SGHRS and YFSETQ. The CDR3 loop is CASIRWPSARQETQYF. Here the CDR3 DNA reads TGCGCCAGCATCCGGTGGCCTAGCGCCCGCCAAGAGACCCAGTACTTC.

The chain uses TRBV20-1 and TRBJ1-6; 7 nucleotides line up with TRBD1. The CDR3 covers 17 residues. Germline V gene sequence: CDR1 DFQATT, CDR2 SNEGSKA (reference sequence). Trimming cost V 1 base and J 3 bases; bases outside gene matches: 9. CDR3 DNA: TGCAGTGCTAGAGGGAGTAAAACAGGGGTCTATAATTCACCCCTCCACTTT. This encodes CSARGSKTGVYNSPLHF.

This clonotype was seen at least ten times. This CDR3 reads CASSDPLERAVASYEQYF. The DNA for the CDR3 is TGTGCCAGCAGCGACCCTTTGGAGAGGGCGGTGGCTTCCTACGAGCAGTACTTC. The chain has TRBV7-8 and TRBJ2-7, with D possibly TRBD2 on 5 matching bases. The V gene's germline CDR1 is SGHVS and CDR2 FQNEAQ. The V end was cut by 5 bases, the J end by 1 base, with 24 bases between. CDR3 size: 18 residues. Using reference TRBV7-8 and TRBJ2-7 for the parts outside the CDR3, the full variable domain is GAGVSQSPRYKVAKRGQDVALRCDPISGHVSLFWYQQALGQGPEFLTYFQNEAQLDKSGLPSDRFFAERPEGSVSTLKIQRTQQEDSAVYLCASSDPLERAVASYEQYFGPGTRLTVT.

Only a few counts were recorded for this clonotype. The chain carries TRBV20-1 and TRBJ1-1, with TRBD1 as a possible D gene (5 bases). V lost 0 bases and J 10 bases, leaving 21 bases between the germline ends. Looked up from germline, CDR1 is DFQATT and CDR2 is SNEGSKA (reference sequence). The CDR3 length is 15 residues. CDR3 region: CSARDHGASSVGAFF. The CDR3 DNA reads as TGCAGTGCTAGAGATCACGGGGCAAGTTCGGTTGGAGCTTTCTTT.

The chain recombines TRBV7-3 with TRBJ2-5; no definite D call. CDR3 length: 14 residues. The V gene lost 1 base and the J gene lost 2 bases, with 8 bases spanning the gap. The V gene's germline CDR1 is SGHTA and CDR2 FQGTGA. CDR3 bases: TGTGCCAGCAGCTTAAATGGGCCTCAAGAGACCCAGTACTTC. Its translation: CASSLNGPQETQYF.

This clonotype appeared many times. CDR3 sequence: CASSLGGSANYEQYF. The DNA of the CDR3 is TGTGCCAGCAGCTTAGGGGGATCTGCGAACTACGAGCAGTACTTC. The chain couples TRBV7-9 to TRBJ2-7; D uncertain. Trimming shortened V by 1 base and J by 3 bases, and 13 bases separated the two germline ends. The CDR3 sequence is 15 residues long. CDR1 is SEHNR and CDR2 is FQNEAQ in the germline V gene (reference sequence).

The chain has TRBV9 and TRBJ2-3; 7 nucleotides line up with TRBD2. Germline V gives CDR1 SGDLS, CDR2 YYNGEE. Germline trimming cut 0 bases from V and 2 bases from J; bases unmatched to any gene: 3. The CDR3 totals 15 residues. Written as DNA, the CDR3 is TGTGCCAGCAGCGTAGGAGCGGGGAACACAGATACGCAGTATTTT. Protein: CASSVGAGNTDTQYF. The full variable domain, in which reference TRBV9 and TRBJ2-3 provide the parts outside the CDR3, is DSGVTQTPKHLITATGQRVTLRCSPRSGDLSVYWYQQSLDQGLQFLIQYYNGEERAKGNILERFSAQQFPDLHSELNLSSLELGDSALYFCASSVGAGNTDTQYFGPGTRLTVL.

This clonotype came up many times. The J gene is TRBJ2-7, the V gene TRBV11-2; D not certain. The CDR3 length is 13 residues. The V end lost 5 bases, the J end lost 0 bases, and 8 bases lay between the germline ends. Germline V gene sequence: CDR1 SGHAT, CDR2 FQNNGV. CDR3 residues: CASSPPVSYEQYF. For the CDR3, the DNA is TGTGCCAGCAGCCCCCCTGTCTCCTACGAGCAGTACTTC.

A single count supports this clonotype. As the CDR3 is not closed by the conserved phenylalanine or tryptophan, this likely results from a read error. V gene TRBV2 combines with J gene TRBJ1-2; D is ambiguous. V gave up 5 bases and J gave up 8 bases, with 15 bases separating them. The CDR3 totals 13 residues. CDR1 is SNHLY, CDR2 FYNNEI, per germline. The CDR3, as DNA: TGTGCCAGCAGTCAAACCGGACCCGGCGGCTACACCCTC. Translated, it gives CASSQTGPGGYTL.

This clonotype was observed many times. The chain couples TRBV30 to TRBJ1-2, with TRBD1 as a possible D gene (6 bases). The CDR3 contains 12 residues. V shed 4 bases and J shed 4 bases, with 10 bases lying between them. The germline CDR1 and CDR2 sequences are GTSNPN and SVGIG (reference sequence). The CDR3 region has the DNA TGTGCCTGGAAGGGGGGTTCCTATGGCTACACCTTC. Translating it yields CAWKGGSYGYTF. The variable domain in full, completed from reference TRBV30 and TRBJ1-2, reads SQTIHQWPATLVQPVGSPLSLECTVEGTSNPNLYWYRQAAGRGLQLLFYSVGIGQISSEVPQNLSASRPQDRQFILSSKKLLLSDSGFYLCAWKGGSYGYTFGSGTRLTVV.

This clonotype has a count of ten or more. J is TRBJ2-2 and V is TRBV7-8; TRBD1 agrees at 8 bases. This CDR3 is built from 17 residues. CDR1 and CDR2 from the germline V gene are SGHVS and FQNEAQ. With V trimmed by 3 bases and J by 4 bases, 10 bases remained unmatched. CDR3 amino acids: CASSFPRGQGLTGELFF. The CDR3, as DNA: TGTGCCAGCAGCTTCCCCCGAGGACAGGGCCTCACCGGGGAGCTGTTTTTT. The variable domain in full, completed from reference TRBV7-8 and TRBJ2-2, reads GAGVSQSPRYKVAKRGQDVALRCDPISGHVSLFWYQQALGQGPEFLTYFQNEAQLDKSGLPSDRFFAERPEGSVSTLKIQRTQQEDSAVYLCASSFPRGQGLTGELFFGEGSRLTVL.

This clonotype was counted a few times. At one end the junction does not follow the germline gene, possibly because of a read error. The rearrangement links TRBV3-1 to TRBJ1-3; D gene ambiguous. Germline values: CDR1 LGHDT, CDR2 YNNKEL (reference sequence). This CDR3 spans 14 amino acids. The CDR3 region has the DNA TGTGCCAGCAGCCAAGCCCGCTCTGGAGACACCATATATTTT. Protein product: CASSQARSGDTIYF.